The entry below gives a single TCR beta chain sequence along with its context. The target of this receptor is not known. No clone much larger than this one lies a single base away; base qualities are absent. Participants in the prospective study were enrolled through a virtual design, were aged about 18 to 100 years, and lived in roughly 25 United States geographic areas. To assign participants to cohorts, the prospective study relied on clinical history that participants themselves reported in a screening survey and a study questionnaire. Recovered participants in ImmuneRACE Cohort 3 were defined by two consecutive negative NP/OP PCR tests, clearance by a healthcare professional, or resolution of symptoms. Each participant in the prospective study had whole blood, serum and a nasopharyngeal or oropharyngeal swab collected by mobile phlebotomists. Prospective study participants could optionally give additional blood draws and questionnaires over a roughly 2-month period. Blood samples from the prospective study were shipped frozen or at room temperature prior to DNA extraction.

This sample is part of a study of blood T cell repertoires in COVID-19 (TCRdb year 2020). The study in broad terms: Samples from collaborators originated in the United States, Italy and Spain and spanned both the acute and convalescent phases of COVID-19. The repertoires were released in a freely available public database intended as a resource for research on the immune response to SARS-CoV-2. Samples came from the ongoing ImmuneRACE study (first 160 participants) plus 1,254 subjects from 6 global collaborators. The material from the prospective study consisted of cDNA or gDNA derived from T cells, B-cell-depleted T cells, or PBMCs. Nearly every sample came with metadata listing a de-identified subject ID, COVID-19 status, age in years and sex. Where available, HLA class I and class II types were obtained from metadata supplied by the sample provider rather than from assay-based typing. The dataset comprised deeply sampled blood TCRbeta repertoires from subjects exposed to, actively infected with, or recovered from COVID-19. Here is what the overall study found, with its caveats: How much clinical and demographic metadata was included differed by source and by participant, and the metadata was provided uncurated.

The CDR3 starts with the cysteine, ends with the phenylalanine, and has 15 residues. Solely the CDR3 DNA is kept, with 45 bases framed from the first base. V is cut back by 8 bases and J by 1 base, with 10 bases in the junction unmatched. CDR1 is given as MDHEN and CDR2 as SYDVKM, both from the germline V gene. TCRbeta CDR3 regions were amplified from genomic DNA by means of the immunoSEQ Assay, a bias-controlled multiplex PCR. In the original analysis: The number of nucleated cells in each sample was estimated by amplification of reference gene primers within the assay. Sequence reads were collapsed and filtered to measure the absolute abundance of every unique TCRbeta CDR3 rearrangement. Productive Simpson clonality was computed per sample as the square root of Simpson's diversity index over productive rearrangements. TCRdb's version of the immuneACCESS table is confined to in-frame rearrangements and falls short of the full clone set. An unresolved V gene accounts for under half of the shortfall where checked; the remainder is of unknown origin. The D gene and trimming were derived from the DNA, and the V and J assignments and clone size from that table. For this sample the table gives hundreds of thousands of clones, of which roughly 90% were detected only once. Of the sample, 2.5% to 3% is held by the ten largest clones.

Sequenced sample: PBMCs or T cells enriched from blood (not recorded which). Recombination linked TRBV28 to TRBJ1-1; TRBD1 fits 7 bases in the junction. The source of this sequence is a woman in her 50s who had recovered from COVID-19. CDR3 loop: CASVQGGATNTEAFF. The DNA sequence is TGTGCCAGCGTACAAGGGGGCGCGACGAACACTGAAGCTTTCTTT.